The 25 T cell receptor beta chains below were found in one sample sequenced in a study of identical twins listed by TCRdb under 2016. To prepare the library, 5' RACE was applied. Sequencing took place on an Illumina HiSeq 2000. TCRdb redid the processing of the public reads, applying fastp at Q25 and MiXCR, and retained in-frame beta chains. Each entry is one CDR3 protein sequence, shown with its most common DNA and genes. The sample profile shows some 900,000 distinct CDR3 sequences; around 12% of them were found once. The ten top clones hold under 2% of the sample. This sample also belongs to another study, concerning yellow fever vaccine responses in identical twins.

Sequenced input: PBMCs. The receptors derive from a woman under 30 in good health.

The chain carries TRBV12-3 or TRBV12-4 and TRBJ2-1, with 7 bases lining up with TRBD1. The CDR3 extends over 16 amino acids. The V gene end was trimmed by 6 bases and the J gene end by 4 bases; junction bases not matched to a gene: 12. CDR3 loop: CASRHTGVEAYNEQFF. The CDR3 DNA follows: TGTGCCAGCAGGCATACAGGGGTGGAGGCTTACAATGAGCAGTTCTTC.

There are a few counts of this clonotype. The chain recombines TRBV9 with TRBJ2-7; D possibly corresponds to TRBD1 (5 bases). This CDR3 region has 14 residues. Looked up from germline, CDR1 is SGDLS and CDR2 is YYNGEE. With 4 bases removed from V and 3 bases from J, the gap between germline ends came to 14 bases. The CDR3 sequence: CASSLGLVGYEQYF. The CDR3 nucleotides read TGTGCCAGCAGCTTGGGGCTAGTAGGCTACGAGCAGTACTTC.

This clonotype appeared a few times. The chain carries TRBV7-6 and TRBJ2-6; D ambiguous. The CDR3 has 16 residues. Germline V CDR1 and CDR2: SGHVS, FNYEAQ. The V and J ends lost 2 bases and 2 bases respectively, with 10 bases between them. This CDR3 reads CASSLSLGTGANVLTF. The CDR3 coding sequence is TGTGCCAGCAGCTTATCCCTGGGAACTGGGGCCAACGTCCTGACTTTC. Together with reference TRBV7-6 and TRBJ2-6, the CDR3 gives the full variable domain: GAGVSQSPRYKVTKRGQDVALRCDPISGHVSLYWYRQALGQGPEFLTYFNYEAQQDKSGLPNDRFSAERPEGSISTLTIQRTEQRDSAMYRCASSLSLGTGANVLTFGAGSRLTVL.

CDR3 residues: CSAPNRDRVTDTQYF. The CDR3 DNA is TGCAGTGCCCCGAACCGGGACAGAGTCACAGATACGCAGTATTTT. The rearrangement joins TRBV20-1 to TRBJ2-3; 7 bases are a match to TRBD1. CDR3 length: 15 residues. Trimming took 6 bases from V and 2 from J; bases not matched to a gene: 11. From germline, CDR1 is DFQATT and CDR2 SNEGSKA (reference sequence).

This clonotype was seen a handful of times. The chain couples TRBV12-3 or TRBV12-4 to TRBJ2-1; 7 nucleotides agree with TRBD1. The CDR3 is made up of 15 amino acids. The trim removed 4 bases at V and 3 bases at J, leaving 6 bases unmatched. As DNA, the CDR3 is TGTGCCAGCAGTTCCCGCTGGACAGGCTACAATGAGCAGTTCTTC. The encoded protein is CASSSRWTGYNEQFF.

The sample holds a few counts of this clonotype. This chain joins TRBV7-8 and TRBJ2-5, with D possibly TRBD1 on 5 matching bases. CDR3 length equals 11 residues. Germline V gene sequence: CDR1 SGHVS, CDR2 FQNEAQ. V lost 5 bases and J 9 bases, leaving 10 bases between the germline ends. In DNA form, the CDR3 reads TGTGCCAGCAGCGGGGCACGGGCCCAGTACTTC. Translation gives CASSGARAQYF.

Only a few counts were recorded for this clonotype. J is TRBJ2-1 and V is TRBV7-9, with 7 bases fitting TRBD2. V lost 5 bases and J lost 7; bases outside the gene matches: 8. This CDR3 region has 14 residues. Germline CDR1 SEHNR, CDR2 FQNEAQ (reference sequence). CDR3 sequence: CASSLQAGSNEQFF. The CDR3 region has the DNA TGTGCCAGCAGCCTCCAAGCGGGGTCTAATGAGCAGTTCTTC.

The table lists this clonotype with a few counts. The chain links TRBV4-1 to TRBJ2-7; weak D call: TRBD1 (5 bases). CDR3 size: 15 residues. Looked up from germline, CDR1 is MGHRA and CDR2 is YSYEKL. V was pared by 1 base and J by 2 bases, with 12 bases between. CDR3 nucleotide sequence: TGCGCCAGCAGCCAAGGTCAGGGTAATACCTACGAGCAGTACTTC. Translation gives CASSQGQGNTYEQYF.

This clonotype occurred many times. The rearrangement uses TRBV6-2 or TRBV6-3 and TRBJ2-7; D gene ambiguous. The CDR3 consists of 15 residues. The germline V and J ends were trimmed by 0 bases and 2 bases, with 11 bases remaining between them. The germline V gene encodes CDR1 MNHEY and CDR2 SVGEGT. For the CDR3, the DNA is TGTGCCAGCAGTTACTCGATTGCCGTACCCTACGAGCAGTACTTC. Translation gives CASSYSIAVPYEQYF.

The table lists this clonotype with many counts. The chain is built from TRBV3-1 and TRBJ2-2; 9 nucleotides line up with TRBD2. The CDR3 length is 15 residues. The trim removed 5 bases at V and 0 bases at J, leaving 1 base unmatched. CDR1 and CDR2 (germline): LGHDT, YNNKEL (reference sequence). For the CDR3, the DNA is TGTGCCAGCAGCTCTAGCGGGGCGAACACCGGGGAGCTGTTTTTT. Its translation is CASSSSGANTGELFF. Full variable domain (missing parts from reference TRBV3-1 and TRBJ2-2): DTAVSQTPKYLVTQMGNDKSIKCEQNLGHDTMYWYKQDSKKFLKIMFSYNNKELIINETVPNRFSPKSPDKAHLNLHINSLELGDSAVYFCASSSSGANTGELFFGEGSRLTVL.

This clonotype was picked up one time. The rearrangement uses TRBV5-1 and TRBJ2-7, with D perhaps assigned TRBD1 or TRBD2 (5 bases each). The germline CDR1 and CDR2 sequences are SGHRS and YFSETQ. The CDR3 has 14 residues. Between the trimmed V and J ends, which lost 0 bases and 5 bases, there was a span of 12 bases. CDR3 DNA: TGCGCCAGCAGCTTGGAGCCGGGGCGGAACGAGCAGTACGTC. This translates into CASSLEPGRNEQYV.

This clonotype was observed a few times. The chain has TRBV5-1 and TRBJ2-5; TRBD2 agrees at 10 bases. The germline V gene has CDR1 SGHRS and CDR2 YFSETQ. This CDR3 is 17 amino acids long. Trimming at V came to 5 bases and at J to 1 base, leaving 11 bases not matched to a gene. The CDR3 loop reads CASRTEPGLAIQETQYF. The CDR3 bases are TGCGCCAGCAGGACGGAGCCGGGACTAGCGATCCAAGAGACCCAGTACTTC.

This chain uses TRBV12-3 or TRBV12-4 with TRBJ2-1; possible D gene TRBD2, 6 bases. V was cut by 3 bases and J by 4 bases, with 22 bases left in between. The CDR3 sequence is 18 residues long. As DNA, the CDR3 is TGTGCCAGCAGTTTCCGTAATACCATTTTGACTAGGTACAATGAGCAGTTCTTC. Protein: CASSFRNTILTRYNEQFF.

There are many counts of this clonotype. The chain has TRBV29-1 and TRBJ1-3; D gene unclear. CDR1 and CDR2 (germline): SQVTM, ANQGSEA. V dropped 3 bases and J dropped 4 bases, with 19 bases sitting between them. This CDR3 is built from 16 residues. The CDR3 DNA follows: TGCAGCGTTGAGATATTTGTGAAATTGGGCGGAAACACCATATATTTT. Translation gives CSVEIFVKLGGNTIYF.

This clonotype was counted a few times. The V call is TRBV5-1, the J call TRBJ2-1; TRBD1 matches 11 bases. In germline, CDR1 is SGHRS, CDR2 YFSETQ. CDR3 length: 16 amino acids. The ends lost 3 bases at V and 1 base at J; junction bases unmatched: 3. CDR3 DNA sequence: TGCGCCAGCAGCTCGGGACAGGGGGGTTCCTACAATGAGCAGTTCTTC. Protein: CASSSGQGGSYNEQFF.

The chain employs TRBV5-1 and TRBJ2-2; maybe TRBD1 (6 bases). The V end lost 3 bases, the J end lost 5 bases, and 11 bases lay between the germline ends. The CDR3 runs 14 residues. Germline V gene lookup returns CDR1 SGHRS and CDR2 YFSETQ. The DNA of the CDR3 is TGCGCCAGCAGCTACCGACAGGTTACCGGGGAGCTGTTTTTT. Protein sequence: CASSYRQVTGELFF.

The table lists this clonotype with many counts. The CDR3 region has the DNA TGTGCCAGCAGCATACAGGGACCGTTGGAAAAACTGTTTTTT. Encoded protein: CASSIQGPLEKLFF. The J gene is TRBJ1-4, the V gene TRBV7-8; maybe TRBD1 (6 bases). Trimming left V 5 bases short and J 8 bases short, with 15 bases between. The germline V gene encodes CDR1 SGHVS and CDR2 FQNEAQ. The CDR3 contains 14 residues. The complete variable domain, with remaining parts taken from reference TRBV7-8 and TRBJ1-4, reads GAGVSQSPRYKVAKRGQDVALRCDPISGHVSLFWYQQALGQGPEFLTYFQNEAQLDKSGLPSDRFFAERPEGSVSTLKIQRTQQEDSAVYLCASSIQGPLEKLFFGSGTQLSVL.

The chain is built from TRBV27 and TRBJ2-3, with D perhaps matching TRBD2 (6 bases). The CDR3 has 15 amino acids. The germline V and J ends were trimmed by 6 bases and 3 bases, with 16 bases remaining between them. Germline V CDR1 and CDR2: MNHEY, SMNVEV (reference sequence). The CDR3 loop reads CASSSLTGVTDTQYF. The CDR3 DNA reads TGTGCCAGCAGCTCTTTAACGGGAGTAACAGATACGCAGTATTTT.

The V call is TRBV11-3, the J call TRBJ2-7; possibly TRBD1 for D (6 bases). Germline V CDR1 and CDR2: SGHNT, YENEEA. CDR3 length: 14 residues. Trimming took 5 bases from V and 5 from J, leaving 16 bases between them. CDR3 sequence (DNA): TGTGCCAGCAGCCAGAGGGCAGGGGCCAACGAGCAGTACTTC. Translation: CASSQRAGANEQYF.

The sample holds a few counts of this clonotype. The CDR3 nucleotides read TGCAGCGTTGTATCAGGGGGAACTAACCCTGAAGCTTTCTTT. This encodes CSVVSGGTNPEAFF. This chain joins TRBV29-1 and TRBJ1-1, with 7 positions matching TRBD1. The V and J ends lost 4 bases and 6 bases, in that order; junction bases with no gene match: 11. The V gene's germline CDR1 is SQVTM and CDR2 ANQGSEA. This CDR3 has 14 residues.

V and J are TRBV20-1 and TRBJ2-1; 8 bases line up with TRBD2. Germline V CDR1 and CDR2: DFQATT, SNEGSKA (reference sequence). V dropped 8 bases and J dropped 4; count of bases not matched to a gene: 7. The CDR3 has 13 amino acids. The CDR3 sequence is CSTSLAGYNEQFF. In DNA form, the CDR3 reads TGCAGTACAAGCCTAGCGGGTTACAATGAGCAGTTCTTC.

The genes are TRBV12-3 or TRBV12-4 and TRBJ2-3; the D call may be TRBD1 or TRBD2 (6 bases each). The CDR3 is made up of 13 amino acids. Trimming removed 11 bases at V and 4 bases at J, with 16 bases between. The DNA of the CDR3 is TGTGCCTCCGCCGTGGGGGGCGCAGATACGCAGTATTTT. Protein sequence: CASAVGGADTQYF.

This clonotype was detected many times. The chain has TRBV7-9 and TRBJ1-1; D remains unclear. The V and J ends lost 5 bases and 4 bases respectively, with 8 bases between them. In germline, CDR1 is SEHNR, CDR2 FQNEAQ (reference sequence). The CDR3 sequence is 12 residues long. CDR3 residues: CASSRAGTEAFF. The CDR3 coding sequence is TGTGCCAGCAGCCGTGCCGGCACTGAAGCTTTCTTT. The full variable domain, rest sourced from reference TRBV7-9 and TRBJ1-1, is DTGVSQNPRHKITKRGQNVTFRCDPISEHNRLYWYRQTLGQGPEFLTYFQNEAQLEKSRLLSDRFSAERPKGSFSTLEIQRTEQGDSAMYLCASSRAGTEAFFGQGTRLTVV.

This clonotype has just a few counts. The V call is TRBV12-3 or TRBV12-4, the J call TRBJ2-1; 8 bases are a match to TRBD2. CDR3 size: 14 residues. The V segment lost 6 bases and the J segment 8 bases; nucleotides outside the gene matches: 9. The CDR3 spells CASRAKSGSDEQFF. The CDR3 DNA follows: TGTGCCAGCAGGGCAAAGAGCGGGAGCGATGAGCAGTTCTTC.

The genes are TRBV3-1 and TRBJ1-2; no clear D gene. The CDR3 is made up of 17 amino acids. The germline V gene encodes CDR1 LGHDT and CDR2 YNNKEL (reference sequence). V was trimmed by 6 bases and J by 2 bases, leaving 22 bases between them. The CDR3 DNA follows: TGTGCCAGCAGTCCTCGCCGCCGGCATATCCCGAACTATGGCTACACCTTC. Amino acid sequence: CASSPRRRHIPNYGYTF.